This TCR beta chain appears in the sequencing data of a study of identifying expanded T cells in peripheral blood. No infections or other immune events were documented during collection. Broader study findings: Two-week clone count variance significantly increased as total template count grew. Roughly 1.1 clones differed between technical replicates, versus about 17 and 20 over time.

This CDR3 spans 12 amino acids. V was trimmed by 1 base and J by 5 bases, leaving 5 bases between them. The germline CDR1 and CDR2 sequences are SEHNR and FQNEAQ (reference sequence). This clone was detected only a few times. Its specificity is not known. Additional DNA sequences in this sample encode the identical CDR3. Profiling relied on immunoSEQ multiplex PCR, and the TCRdb table lists in-frame clones only, not all of them. Of under 120,000 clones listed, around 89% are singletons. This chain uses TRBV7-9 with TRBJ1-1; no reliable D call. The sample comprised blood. The receptor was isolated from a person aged 18 to 75 in good health. The CDR3 coding sequence is TGTGCCAGCAGCTTAGTGGAAACTGAAGCTTTCTTT. As protein: CASSLVETEAFF.